The present T cell receptor (beta chain) was sequenced within a study of blood T cell repertoires in COVID-19. Study information: Specimens from acute and convalescent COVID-19 originated in the United States, Italy and Spain. From T cells, B-cell-depleted T cells, or PBMCs came the material, which was cDNA or gDNA.

Germline loops: CDR1 LNHDA, CDR2 SQIVND (reference sequence). The CDR3 is 16 residues long. The germline V and J ends were trimmed by 5 bases and 0 bases, with 13 bases remaining between them. The authors' processing: The authors estimated nucleated cell counts from reference gene primer amplification. This table comes from immunoSEQ multiplex PCR, and its TCRdb copy is limited to in-frame clones, with some not included. The V and J calls and clone size were taken over from that table, and D and trimming were inferred from the DNA. The sample has approximately 360,000 clones, 90% seen once. Input material: peripheral blood. This receptor was identified in a man younger than 35 with active or convalescent COVID-19. This chain uses TRBV19 with TRBJ1-4; D possibly corresponds to TRBD1 (5 bases). CDR3 nucleotides: TGTGCCAGTAGTTGGGGGGTCGGAGCAACTAATGAAAAACTGTTTTTT. Translated: CASSWGVGATNEKLFF.